This TCR beta chain came from a study of blood T cell repertoires in COVID-19. Study-level background: Spain, Italy and the United States supplied samples that represented acute and convalescent COVID-19. PBMCs, B-cell-depleted T cells, or T cells provided the cDNA or gDNA that made up the material.

Losses at the gene ends were 0 bases for V and 4 bases for J; bases not matched to a gene: 2. The germline V gene has CDR1 LNHNV and CDR2 YYDKDF (reference sequence). CDR3 size: 15 residues. Study processing details: From reference gene primer amplification, estimates of nucleated cell counts were derived. Libraries were prepared by immunoSEQ multiplex PCR; TCRdb keeps only in-frame clonotypes and omits some of them. V, J and clone size are those of that table, while D and trimming were read from the DNA. This table has about 220,000 clones, 80% to 90% appearing once. V and J are TRBV15 and TRBJ1-3, with TRBD1 identical over 8 bases. Sequenced input: peripheral blood. The receptor's source is a woman aged 45-65 years with acute or convalescent COVID-19. This CDR3 is CATSRDRGQGNTIYF. In nucleotides, the CDR3 is TGTGCCACCAGCAGAGACAGGGGGCAAGGAAACACCATATATTTT.